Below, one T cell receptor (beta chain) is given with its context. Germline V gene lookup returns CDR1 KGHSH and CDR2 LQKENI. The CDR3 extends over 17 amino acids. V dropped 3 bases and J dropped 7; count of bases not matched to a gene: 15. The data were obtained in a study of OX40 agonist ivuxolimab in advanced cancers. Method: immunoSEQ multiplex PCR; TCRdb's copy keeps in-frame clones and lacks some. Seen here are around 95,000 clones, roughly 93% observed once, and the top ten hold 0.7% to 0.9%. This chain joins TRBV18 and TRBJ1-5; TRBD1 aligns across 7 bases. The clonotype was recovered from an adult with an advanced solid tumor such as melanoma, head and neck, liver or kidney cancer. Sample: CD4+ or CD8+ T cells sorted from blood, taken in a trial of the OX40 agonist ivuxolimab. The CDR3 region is CASSPPNQDRESQPQHF. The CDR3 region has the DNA TGTGCCAGCTCACCGCCCAACCAAGACAGGGAGAGCCAGCCCCAGCATTTT.